Below are 22 T cell receptor beta chains sequenced from a single sample in a study of neurological immune-mediated disorders. TCRdb re-derived calls from the 5' RACE reads in MiXCR, one entry per CDR3 protein. The table includes more than 40,000 distinct CDR3 sequences, 3% to 3.5% detected once. Sequenced input: PBMCs. These receptor sequences come from a woman between 50 and 59 years old with multiple sclerosis.

This clonotype occurred many times. This chain uses TRBV20-1 with TRBJ2-1; D possibly matches TRBD1 or TRBD2 (6 bases each). Trimming cost V 0 bases and J 5 bases, with 11 bases left between them. The germline V gene encodes CDR1 DFQATT and CDR2 SNEGSKA (reference sequence). The CDR3 covers 14 residues. The CDR3 sequence: CSAREPRGDNEQFF. CDR3 coding DNA: TGCAGTGCTAGAGAACCGAGGGGGGACAATGAGCAGTTCTTC.

At least ten counts were recorded for this clonotype. The CDR3 spells CASSLTGDSPLHF. CDR3 nucleotides: TGTGCCAGCAGCCTAACAGGGGATTCACCCCTCCACTTT. The chain uses TRBV7-9 and TRBJ1-6; 7 nucleotides agree with TRBD1. Looked up from germline, CDR1 is SEHNR and CDR2 is FQNEAQ (reference sequence). V shed 5 bases, J shed 8 bases, and the junction held 3 bases outside the gene matches. This CDR3 has 13 residues.

In its sample, this clonotype was seen many times. V usage is TRBV7-6 and J usage is TRBJ2-5; D may be TRBD2 (6 bases). From germline, CDR1 is SGHVS and CDR2 FNYEAQ. Trimming removed 7 bases at V and 7 bases at J, with 22 bases between. This CDR3 region has 15 residues. CDR3 coding DNA: TGTGCCAGCACCCCAGCCACTAGCTCCAGTGGGACCCAGTACTTC. Amino acids: CASTPATSSSGTQYF.

This clonotype was counted at least ten times. V usage is TRBV5-1 and J usage is TRBJ2-3; D is ambiguous. Trimming took 0 bases from V and 6 from J, leaving 11 bases between them. The CDR3 runs to 14 residues. Germline V lookup: CDR1 SGHRS, CDR2 YFSETQ. DNA of the CDR3: TGCGCCAGCAGCTTGGGGATCCGAACGGATACGCAGTATTTT. It yields the protein CASSLGIRTDTQYF.

The sample holds many counts of this clonotype. J is TRBJ2-2 and V is TRBV6-5; D is perhaps TRBD2 (5 bases). Between the trimmed V and J ends, which lost 2 bases and 6 bases, there was a span of 10 bases. The germline CDR1 and CDR2 sequences are MNHEY and SVGAGI. This CDR3 is built from 14 residues. DNA of the CDR3: TGTGCCAGCAGTTACCCGAGGACTCCCGGGGAGCTGTTTTTT. Translation gives CASSYPRTPGELFF.

This clonotype came up many times. The rearrangement links TRBV4-1 to TRBJ1-1; 7 nucleotides line up with TRBD1. The CDR3 is made up of 13 amino acids. Germline lookup yields CDR1 MGHRA and CDR2 YSYEKL. The V and J ends lost 6 bases and 3 bases, in that order; junction bases with no gene match: 4. The CDR3: CASSDRADTEAFF. Here the CDR3 DNA reads TGCGCCAGCAGTGACAGGGCGGACACTGAAGCTTTCTTT.

Many counts were recorded for this clonotype. The J gene is TRBJ1-5, the V gene TRBV12-3 or TRBV12-4; TRBD1 is a possible D gene (5 bases). The V and J ends lost 3 bases and 6 bases respectively, with 12 bases between them. The CDR3 covers 14 residues. The CDR3 coding sequence is TGTGCCAGCAGTTTTTCGGGGACGGGTCAGCCCCAGCATTTT. It is translated as CASSFSGTGQPQHF.

This clonotype was seen many times. The CDR3 sequence is CASSSEVLETQYF. The CDR3 DNA reads as TGCGCCAGCAGCTCCGAGGTTTTGGAGACCCAGTACTTC. The chain is built from TRBV5-1 and TRBJ2-5, with no clear D. CDR1 is SGHRS, CDR2 YFSETQ, per germline. CDR3 length: 13 residues. Trimming removed 3 bases from V and 5 bases from J, with 11 bases in between.

This clonotype was detected many times. The chain links TRBV20-1 to TRBJ2-7; D might be TRBD2 (5 bases). The germline gives CDR1 DFQATT, CDR2 SNEGSKA (reference sequence). The V end was cut by 5 bases, the J end by 1 base, with 15 bases between. This CDR3 comprises 14 residues. The DNA of the CDR3 is TGCAGTGCTCCTTTCCGGGGTGGATCCTACGAGCAGTACTTC. Its translation is CSAPFRGGSYEQYF.

This clonotype was picked up many times. V gene TRBV15 combines with J gene TRBJ1-1, with D hard to call. The V end lost 0 bases, the J end lost 0 bases, and 5 bases lay between the germline ends. This CDR3 has 14 amino acids. CDR1 LNHNV and CDR2 YYDKDF come from the germline V gene (reference sequence). The CDR3 protein is CATSRDLVNTEAFF. CDR3 coding DNA: TGTGCCACCAGCAGAGATCTTGTGAACACTGAAGCTTTCTTT.

In this sample, this clonotype turned up many times. The chain carries TRBV5-5 and TRBJ2-1; D tentatively reads TRBD1 or TRBD2 (5 bases each). The CDR3 runs to 15 residues. CDR1 and CDR2 from the germline V gene are SGHKS and YYEKEE (reference sequence). Deletions cut 2 bases from V and 4 bases from J, with 13 bases between. The CDR3, as DNA: TGTGCCAGCAGCTTTCCCGGGACGGTATACAATGAGCAGTTCTTC. Translating gives CASSFPGTVYNEQFF.

The sample holds a few counts of this clonotype. It may be a read error: a sequence one base away is much more abundant. The rearrangement joins TRBV9 to TRBJ2-1, with D maybe TRBD1 (6 bases). The CDR3 covers 14 residues. V lost 0 bases, J lost 7 bases, and 11 bases lay in between. CDR1 is SGDLS and CDR2 is YYNGEE in the germline V gene. The CDR3 sequence: CASSVGTGKNEQFF. The DNA of the CDR3 is TGTGCCAGCAGCGTAGGCACAGGGAAGAATGAGCAGTTCTTC.

This clonotype was observed at least ten times. The rearrangement uses TRBV29-1 and TRBJ2-5, with D perhaps TRBD1 (5 bases). Per germline, CDR1 SQVTM and CDR2 ANQGSEA. Trimming took off 4 bases at V and 2 bases at J, with 8 bases between the two ends. This CDR3 has 12 amino acids. The CDR3 region has the DNA TGCAGCGTTGTGGCAGGGCAAGAGACCCAGTACTTC. Encoded protein: CSVVAGQETQYF.

This clonotype was seen ten or more times. V usage is TRBV6-5 and J usage is TRBJ2-6; the match to TRBD1 covers 8 bases. Germline V gene data show CDR1 as MNHEY and CDR2 as SVGAGI. After removal of 2 bases from V and 16 bases from J, the junction contained 1 base not matched to a gene. This CDR3 spans 11 amino acids. Written as DNA, the CDR3 is TGTGCCAGCAGTTACGGACAGGGACTGACTTTC. This translates into CASSYGQGLTF.

This clonotype was counted ten times or more. The genes are TRBV20-1 and TRBJ1-1; D is undetermined. This CDR3 spans 11 amino acids. Trimming stripped 3 bases from V and 4 bases from J, with 6 bases between. Germline V gives CDR1 DFQATT, CDR2 SNEGSKA (reference sequence). In DNA form, the CDR3 reads TGCAGTGCTAGTTCTGGCACTGAAGCTTTCTTT. It translates to CSASSGTEAFF.

This clonotype appeared many times. The gene calls are TRBV7-2 and TRBJ2-1; 10 positions match TRBD2. There are 20 residues in the CDR3. V gave up 1 base and J gave up 2 bases; unmatched junction bases: 14. Germline V gene lookup returns CDR1 SGHTA and CDR2 FQGNSA. The CDR3 nucleotides read TGTGCCAGCAGCTTAGGCTCCCCCCTAGCGGGAGCGCGGACCTACAATGAGCAGTTCTTC. This encodes CASSLGSPLAGARTYNEQFF.

This clonotype was counted ten times or more. The V gene is TRBV18, the J gene TRBJ2-7; D could derive from TRBD1 or TRBD2 (6 bases each). V was cut by 4 bases and J by 1 base, with 17 bases left in between. Germline CDR1 and CDR2: KGHSH and LQKENI. The CDR3 is made up of 16 amino acids. CDR3 DNA sequence: TGTGCCAGCTCACTGGGGGGCAGGACAAGGTCCTACGAGCAGTACTTC. It translates to CASSLGGRTRSYEQYF.

This clonotype was detected many times. V usage is TRBV20-1 and J usage is TRBJ2-1, with 13 nucleotides matching TRBD2. This CDR3 has 16 residues. J was trimmed by 4 bases and V by 3 bases; bases with no gene match: 6. Per germline, CDR1 DFQATT and CDR2 SNEGSKA (reference sequence). The CDR3, as DNA: TGCAGTGCTAGGAATAAACTAGCGGGAGGGTACAATGAGCAGTTCTTC. This sequence encodes CSARNKLAGGYNEQFF.

This clonotype has at least ten counts. The rearrangement links TRBV20-1 to TRBJ2-5, with D possibly matching TRBD2 (5 bases). Per the germline V gene, CDR1 is DFQATT and CDR2 is SNEGSKA (reference sequence). This CDR3 contains 15 residues. V was shortened by 6 bases and J by 4 bases, with 21 bases between the two germline ends. The CDR3 DNA reads as TGCAGTGCGGGCGTACATAGCGACCTACCAGAGACCCAGTACTTC. Protein product: CSAGVHSDLPETQYF.

The sample holds many counts of this clonotype. V is TRBV20-1 and J is TRBJ2-5; 8 nucleotides align to TRBD1. J was trimmed by 5 bases and V by 5 bases; bases with no gene match: 13. This CDR3 contains 15 residues. CDR1 is DFQATT, CDR2 SNEGSKA, per germline (reference sequence). CDR3 DNA sequence: TGCAGTGCTGTGGACAGGGTCTTAACGGGGGAGACCCAGTACTTC. This sequence encodes CSAVDRVLTGETQYF.

The table lists this clonotype with many counts. A read error may produce the germline difference seen at one junction end. The rearrangement uses TRBV12-3 or TRBV12-4 and TRBJ2-3, with D possibly matching TRBD2 (5 bases). The CDR3 extends over 12 amino acids. The CDR3 DNA reads TGTGCCAGCAGGCGTGGACTCCTCGAGATCGGCTTT. Amino acids: CASRRGLLEIGF.

This clonotype was counted many times. The chain uses TRBV5-1 and TRBJ2-5; D remains ambiguous. CDR3 length: 12 residues. CDR1 is SGHRS, CDR2 YFSETQ, per germline. Deletions cut 0 bases from V and 5 bases from J, with 5 bases between. In nucleotides, the CDR3 is TGCGCCAGCAGCTTGGATCTGGAGACCCAGTACTTC. Amino acid sequence: CASSLDLETQYF.